This TCR beta chain is drawn from a study of human T cells and chemical hapten exposure. Study summary: There were weekly diphenylcyclopropenone doses to the scalp for patients throughout the approximately 25-week study. General study results and limits: The number of TCRs over 1 in 1000 frequency stayed unchanged after DPC. Because they had alopecia, donors may respond immunologically unlike healthy people.

CDR3 size: 12 residues. In germline, CDR1 is MDHEN, CDR2 SYDVKM. V was trimmed by 4 bases and J by 5 bases, leaving 7 bases between them. This clonotype was seen repeatedly, ten times or more. Its antigen is as yet unknown. Time point noted: pre-sensitization, week 0. Treatment described: therapeutic diphenylcyclopropenone sensitization with weekly scalp DPC. TCRdb passed the RACE reads through MiXCR, listing each CDR3 protein once. The repertoire holds nearly 110,000 distinct CDR3 sequences, with roughly 12% as singletons. The chain is built from TRBV28 and TRBJ2-3; D unresolved. Sample: whole blood, taken in connection with sensitization to the hapten diphenylcyclopropenone (DPC). The source is a woman aged 45-59 years with alopecia areata. Some clones in this sample may be carry-over from other donors' samples. For the CDR3, the DNA is TGTGCCAGCAGTTCCCTCCTAGATACGCAGTATTTT. This translates into CASSSLLDTQYF.